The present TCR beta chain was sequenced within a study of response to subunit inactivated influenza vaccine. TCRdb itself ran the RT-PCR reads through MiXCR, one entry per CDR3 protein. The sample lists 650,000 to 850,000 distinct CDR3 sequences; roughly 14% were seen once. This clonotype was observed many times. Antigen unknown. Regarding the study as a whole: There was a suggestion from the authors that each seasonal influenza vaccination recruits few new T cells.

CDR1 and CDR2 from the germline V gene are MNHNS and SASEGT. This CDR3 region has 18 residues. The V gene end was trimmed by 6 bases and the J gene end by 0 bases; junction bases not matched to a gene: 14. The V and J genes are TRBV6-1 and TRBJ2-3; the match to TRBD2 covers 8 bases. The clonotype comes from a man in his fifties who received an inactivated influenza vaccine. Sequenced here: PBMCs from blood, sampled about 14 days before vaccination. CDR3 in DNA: TGTGCCAGCAGAGTAGCGGGATCGAGGGTATCTAGCACAGATACGCAGTATTTT. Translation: CASRVAGSRVSSTDTQYF.